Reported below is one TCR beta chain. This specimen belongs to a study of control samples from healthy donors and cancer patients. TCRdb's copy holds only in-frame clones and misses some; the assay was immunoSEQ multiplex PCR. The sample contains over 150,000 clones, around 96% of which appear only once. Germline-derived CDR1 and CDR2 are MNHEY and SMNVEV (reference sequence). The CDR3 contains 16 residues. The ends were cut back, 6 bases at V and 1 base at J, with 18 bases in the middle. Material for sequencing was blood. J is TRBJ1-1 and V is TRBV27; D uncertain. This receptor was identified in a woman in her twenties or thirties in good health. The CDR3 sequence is CASSPMDAGGNTEAFF. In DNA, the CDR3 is TGTGCCAGCAGCCCCATGGACGCAGGAGGGAACACTGAAGCTTTCTTT.